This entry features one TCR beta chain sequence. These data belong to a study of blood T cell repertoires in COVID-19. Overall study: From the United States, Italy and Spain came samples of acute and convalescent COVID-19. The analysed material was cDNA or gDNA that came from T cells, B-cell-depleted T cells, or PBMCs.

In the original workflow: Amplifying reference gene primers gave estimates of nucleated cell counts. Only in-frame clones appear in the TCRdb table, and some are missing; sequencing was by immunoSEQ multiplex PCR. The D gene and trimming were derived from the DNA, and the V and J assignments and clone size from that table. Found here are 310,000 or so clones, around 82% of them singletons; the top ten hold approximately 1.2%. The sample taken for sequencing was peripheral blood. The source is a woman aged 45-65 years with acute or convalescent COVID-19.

The CDR3 DNA reads as TGTGCCTGGAGTGTAACCAGGGGCAGTAGGGGCAATCAGCCCCAGCATTTT. Translated, it gives CAWSVTRGSRGNQPQHF. This chain uses TRBV30 with TRBJ1-5, with a tentative D call TRBD1 (6 bases). Germline V gene lookup returns CDR1 GTSNPN and CDR2 SVGIG (reference sequence). The CDR3 runs 17 residues. V dropped 0 bases and J dropped 2 bases, with 17 bases sitting between them.